This T cell receptor (beta chain) derives from a study of memory B cells and T cells in multiple sclerosis. Study results and caveats: Normalization was needed because clone-set size differences affected shared clonotype counts.

The germline V gene encodes CDR1 SGDLS and CDR2 YYNGEE. The CDR3 has 18 amino acids. J gave up 6 bases and V 0 bases, and 16 bases lay outside the gene matches. Here immunoSEQ multiplex PCR was the method, and the copy in TCRdb shows in-frame clones only, minus some. The sample lists 25,000 to 35,000 clones, roughly 82% seen once, with approximately 2.4% in the top ten. After stimulus-free culture, autoproliferating CFSE-dim and non-proliferating CFSE-high T cells were sequenced separately. Pooled replicate wells came from around 5x10^7 CFSE-labeled PBMCs cultured roughly seven days without stimulus. The PBMCs received roughly 0.5 uM CFSE and serum-free culture with no added stimuli. Concerning this clone itself: Its specificity is unknown.

The sample was PBMCs from blood kept in culture. The chain joins TRBV9 to TRBJ1-2; 8 bases are a match to TRBD1. This sequence originates from a human donor with multiple sclerosis. The CDR3 loop is CASSVVSQGAMGVDGYTF. The CDR3 DNA follows: TGTGCCAGCAGCGTAGTTAGTCAGGGGGCAATGGGAGTTGATGGCTACACCTTC.